This is a list of T cell receptor beta chains from one sample in a study of T cells expressing NK-cell markers. TCRdb re-called the 5' RACE reads, yielding one record per CDR3 amino acid sequence without DNA. Its table records a few hundred thousand distinct CDR3 sequences. What was sequenced was blood T cells: a sorted CD56 or NKG2C T cell subset, CD4+ or CD8+ T cells, or bulk PBMC T cells (not recorded which). Receptors were obtained from a man younger than 35 in good health. Each CDR3 is given with its conserved first and last residue. Fields, in order: J gene, V gene, CDR3 protein.

j_gene: TRBJ2-5
v_gene: TRBV6-5
CDR3aa: CASSYSGGRGSQETQYF

j_gene: TRBJ1-1
v_gene: TRBV6-4
CDR3aa: CANRGTGKVYRTEAFF

j_gene: TRBJ2-3
v_gene: TRBV24-1
CDR3aa: CATSDGGGSTDTQYF

j_gene: TRBJ1-3
v_gene: TRBV5-6
CDR3aa: CASSFYGGGNTIYF

j_gene: TRBJ2-6
v_gene: TRBV2
CDR3aa: CASSGGTGGPGANVLTF

j_gene: TRBJ2-7
v_gene: TRBV10-3
CDR3aa: CAISESRTGGTYEQYF

j_gene: TRBJ2-1
v_gene: TRBV10-2
CDR3aa: CASSAIDEQFF

j_gene: TRBJ1-5
v_gene: TRBV10-3
CDR3aa: CAIQEGRNQPQHF

j_gene: TRBJ2-1
v_gene: TRBV7-9
CDR3aa: CASSMGPNNEQFF

j_gene: TRBJ2-3
v_gene: TRBV7-8
CDR3aa: CASSSPSLLATDTQYF

j_gene: TRBJ2-1
v_gene: TRBV5-1
CDR3aa: CASSQYGTVSYNEQFF

j_gene: TRBJ2-3
v_gene: TRBV18
CDR3aa: CASSLSGVEDTQYF

j_gene: TRBJ2-1
v_gene: TRBV12-3/TRBV12-4
CDR3aa: CASSYPDRDEQFF

j_gene: TRBJ2-3
v_gene: TRBV20-1
CDR3aa: CSAHDRGPDTQYF

j_gene: TRBJ2-2
v_gene: TRBV5-6
CDR3aa: CASSSGQGAGTGELFF

j_gene: TRBJ2-1
v_gene: TRBV29-1
CDR3aa: CSVDYAGTNEQFF

j_gene: TRBJ2-1
v_gene: TRBV7-9
CDR3aa: CASSPPPGQGTNEQFF

j_gene: TRBJ2-3
v_gene: TRBV7-9
CDR3aa: CASSSQSGGPTDTQYF

j_gene: TRBJ1-4
v_gene: TRBV5-1
CDR3aa: CASSFPGSEKLFF

j_gene: TRBJ2-7
v_gene: TRBV6-2/TRBV6-3
CDR3aa: CASSSGTGFEQYF

j_gene: TRBJ2-3
v_gene: TRBV4-1
CDR3aa: CASSSIQGRDTQYF

j_gene: TRBJ2-5
v_gene: TRBV11-2
CDR3aa: CASSLADGFVTQYF

j_gene: TRBJ2-1
v_gene: TRBV18
CDR3aa: CASSPQTRNYNEQFF

j_gene: TRBJ2-5
v_gene: TRBV7-2
CDR3aa: CASSQGGSETQYF

j_gene: TRBJ2-1
v_gene: TRBV5-1
CDR3aa: CASSLYPSGRNEQFF

j_gene: TRBJ2-1
v_gene: TRBV5-1
CDR3aa: CASSPKGRRSSYNEQFF